The 8 T cell receptor beta chains below all came from one sample that was sequenced in a study of blood T cell repertoires in COVID-19. TCRdb keeps only in-frame clones here, not all; method: immunoSEQ multiplex PCR. The sample holds some 130,000 clones, 85% to 90% seen once. Sequencing input: peripheral blood. The source is a man aged 60 to 75 with active or convalescent COVID-19.

This clone has only one observation. The rearrangement uses TRBV19 and TRBJ1-5; D gene ambiguous. CDR3 length: 16 residues. Germline V gene sequence: CDR1 LNHDA, CDR2 SQIVND (reference sequence). V was trimmed by 7 bases and J by 0 bases, leaving 16 bases between them. CDR3 region: CASKQLPGNSNQPQHF. The CDR3 DNA sequence: TGTGCCAGTAAGCAACTCCCAGGAAATAGCAATCAGCCCCAGCATTTT.

This sequence joins TRBV28 and TRBJ1-1; D not resolved. The CDR3 length is 17 residues. Trimming took off 5 bases at V and 3 bases at J, with 22 bases between the two ends. CDR1 and CDR2 (germline): MDHEN, SYDVKM. CDR3 nucleotide sequence: TGTGCCAGCAGTCAACTCCCGTCGGAATTCCAGGACACTGAAGCTTTCTTT. It translates to CASSQLPSEFQDTEAFF.

This chain connects TRBV7-9 to TRBJ1-2; possibly TRBD1 for D (6 bases). This CDR3 region has 13 residues. Germline V gene lookup returns CDR1 SEHNR and CDR2 FQNEAQ (reference sequence). V was cut by 5 bases and J by 3 bases, with 10 bases left in between. Here the CDR3 DNA reads TGTGCCAGCAGCGAGGGACAAGACTATGGCTACACCTTC. Amino acid sequence: CASSEGQDYGYTF.

This clone was counted a few times. This chain connects TRBV5-4 to TRBJ1-4; TRBD1 agrees at 7 bases. Germline V lookup: CDR1 SGHNT, CDR2 YYREEE (reference sequence). The CDR3 runs to 16 residues. J was trimmed by 7 bases and V by 4 bases; bases with no gene match: 13. CDR3 protein: CASSLRQGAGGEKLFF. CDR3 coding DNA: TGTGCCAGCAGCCTAAGACAGGGAGCAGGTGGTGAAAAACTGTTTTTT.

This chain joins TRBV30 and TRBJ2-5; 9 positions match TRBD1. Unmatched junction bases numbered 8, after V lost 5 bases and J lost 7 bases. Germline V gene sequence: CDR1 GTSNPN, CDR2 SVGIG (reference sequence). The CDR3 is 13 amino acids. In DNA, the CDR3 is TGTGCCTGGTCGGGGACAGGGACGGTGACCCAGTACTTC. Translation: CAWSGTGTVTQYF. The whole variable domain, filled in from reference TRBV30 and TRBJ2-5, reads SQTIHQWPATLVQPVGSPLSLECTVEGTSNPNLYWYRQAAGRGLQLLFYSVGIGQISSEVPQNLSASRPQDRQFILSSKKLLLSDSGFYLCAWSGTGTVTQYFGPGTRLLVL.

The chain links TRBV3-1 (or the pseudogene TRBV3-2) to TRBJ2-5, with 8 bases that match TRBD1. The trim removed 3 bases at V and 0 bases at J, leaving 9 bases unmatched. Germline V gene data show CDR1 as LGHDT and CDR2 as YNNKEL (reference sequence). The CDR3 spans 17 residues. The CDR3: CASSQRQGAGNQETQYF. The CDR3 nucleotides read TGTGCCAGCAGCCAGCGGCAGGGGGCAGGGAACCAAGAGACCCAGTACTTC.

This sequence joins TRBV28 and TRBJ1-6, with no clear D. CDR3 size: 12 residues. The V and J ends lost 2 bases and 6 bases respectively, with 2 bases between them. Germline-derived CDR1 and CDR2 are MDHEN and SYDVKM. The CDR3 DNA reads TGTGCCAGCAGTTTACGTAATTCACCCCTCCACTTT. Translation: CASSLRNSPLHF.

This chain links TRBV28 with TRBJ1-4; 8 bases line up with TRBD1. The germline V gene has CDR1 MDHEN and CDR2 SYDVKM. This CDR3 region has 15 residues. V was pared by 6 bases and J by 8 bases, with 11 bases of the junction left unmatched. For the CDR3, the DNA is TGTGCCAGCAGCCCCCCGGCAGGGGGCGAGGAAAAACTGTTTTTT. Translation gives CASSPPAGGEEKLFF.